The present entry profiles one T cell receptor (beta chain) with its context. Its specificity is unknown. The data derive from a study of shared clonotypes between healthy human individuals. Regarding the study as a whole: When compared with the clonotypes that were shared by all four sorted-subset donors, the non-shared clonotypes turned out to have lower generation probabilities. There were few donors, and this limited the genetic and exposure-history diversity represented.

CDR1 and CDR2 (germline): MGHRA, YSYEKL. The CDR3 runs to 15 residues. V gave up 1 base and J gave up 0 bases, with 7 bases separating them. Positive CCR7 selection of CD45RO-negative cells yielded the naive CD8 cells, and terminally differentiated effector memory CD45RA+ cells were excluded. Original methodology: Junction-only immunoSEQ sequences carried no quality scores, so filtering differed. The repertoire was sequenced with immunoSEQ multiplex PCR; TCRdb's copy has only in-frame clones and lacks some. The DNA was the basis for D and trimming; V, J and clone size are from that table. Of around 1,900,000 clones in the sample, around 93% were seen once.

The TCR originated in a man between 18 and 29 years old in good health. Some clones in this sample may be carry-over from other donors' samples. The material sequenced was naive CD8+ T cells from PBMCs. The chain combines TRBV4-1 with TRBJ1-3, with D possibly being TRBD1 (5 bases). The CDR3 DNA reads TGCGCCAGCAGCCAAGGGGGCGTCTCTGGAAACACCATATATTTT. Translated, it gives CASSQGGVSGNTIYF.